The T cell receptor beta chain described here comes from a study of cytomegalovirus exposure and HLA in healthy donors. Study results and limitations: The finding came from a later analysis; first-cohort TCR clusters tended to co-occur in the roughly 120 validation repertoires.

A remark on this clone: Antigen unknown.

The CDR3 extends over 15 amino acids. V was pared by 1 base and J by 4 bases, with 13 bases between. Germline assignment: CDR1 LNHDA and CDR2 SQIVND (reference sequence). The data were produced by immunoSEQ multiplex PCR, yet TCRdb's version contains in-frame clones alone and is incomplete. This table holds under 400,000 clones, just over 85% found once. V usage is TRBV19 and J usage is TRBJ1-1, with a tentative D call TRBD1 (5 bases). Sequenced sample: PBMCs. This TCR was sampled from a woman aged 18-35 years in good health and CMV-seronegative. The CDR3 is CASSIVGGGSTEAFF. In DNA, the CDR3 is TGTGCCAGTAGTATAGTCGGGGGAGGTAGCACTGAAGCTTTCTTT.